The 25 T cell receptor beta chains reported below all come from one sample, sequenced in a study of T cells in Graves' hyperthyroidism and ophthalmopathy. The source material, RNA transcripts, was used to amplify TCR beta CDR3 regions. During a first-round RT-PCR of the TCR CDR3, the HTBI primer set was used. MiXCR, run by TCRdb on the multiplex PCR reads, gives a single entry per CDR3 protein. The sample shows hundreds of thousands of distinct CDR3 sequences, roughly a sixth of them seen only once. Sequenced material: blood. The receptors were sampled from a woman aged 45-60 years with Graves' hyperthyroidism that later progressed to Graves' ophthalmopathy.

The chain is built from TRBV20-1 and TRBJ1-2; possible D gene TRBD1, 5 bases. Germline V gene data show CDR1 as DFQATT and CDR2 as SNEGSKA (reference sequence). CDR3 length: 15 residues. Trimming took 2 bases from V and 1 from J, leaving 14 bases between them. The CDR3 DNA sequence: TGCAGTGCTAGATCCTACCGGGACGATAACTATGGCTACACCTTC. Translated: CSARSYRDDNYGYTF.

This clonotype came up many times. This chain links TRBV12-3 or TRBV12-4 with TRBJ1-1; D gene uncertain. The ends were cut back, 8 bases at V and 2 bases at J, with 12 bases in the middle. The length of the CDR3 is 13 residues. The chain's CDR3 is CASAGQPNTEAFF. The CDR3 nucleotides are TGTGCCAGCGCTGGGCAGCCTAACACTGAAGCTTTCTTT.

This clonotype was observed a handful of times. CDR3 in DNA: TGCGCCAGCAGTGAGTGGAGTCTTCCGGAGACCCAGTACTTC. It translates to CASSEWSLPETQYF. The rearrangement uses TRBV10-1 and TRBJ2-5; no definite D call. The CDR3 covers 14 residues. Germline CDR1 reads WNHNN; CDR2 reads SYGVQD (reference sequence). Trimming took 1 base from V and 5 from J, leaving 11 bases between them.

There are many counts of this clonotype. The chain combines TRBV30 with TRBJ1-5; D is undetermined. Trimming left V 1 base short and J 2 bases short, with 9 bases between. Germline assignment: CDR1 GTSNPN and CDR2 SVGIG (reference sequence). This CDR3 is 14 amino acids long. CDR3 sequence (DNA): TGTGCCTGGAGTGAGTTTGGCGGCAATCAGCCCCAGCATTTT. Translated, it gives CAWSEFGGNQPQHF.

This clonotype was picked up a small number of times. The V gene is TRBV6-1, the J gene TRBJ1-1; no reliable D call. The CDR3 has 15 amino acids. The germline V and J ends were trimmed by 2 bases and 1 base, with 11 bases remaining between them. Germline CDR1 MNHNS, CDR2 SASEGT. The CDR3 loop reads CASSEIAGANTEAFF. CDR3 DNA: TGTGCCAGCAGTGAAATAGCTGGTGCGAACACTGAAGCTTTCTTT.

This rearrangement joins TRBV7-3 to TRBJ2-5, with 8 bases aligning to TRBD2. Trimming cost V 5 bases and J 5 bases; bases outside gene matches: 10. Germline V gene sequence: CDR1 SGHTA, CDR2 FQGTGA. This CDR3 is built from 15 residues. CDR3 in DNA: TGTGCCAGCAGCCCTCCCAGCGGGAGCGTGGAGACCCAGTACTTC. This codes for CASSPPSGSVETQYF.

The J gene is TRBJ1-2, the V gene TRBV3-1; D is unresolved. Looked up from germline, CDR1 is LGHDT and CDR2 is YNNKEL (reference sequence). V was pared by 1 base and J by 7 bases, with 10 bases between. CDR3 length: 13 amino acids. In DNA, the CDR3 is TGTGCCAGCAGCCAAGGAGGGAGGCGTGGCTACACCTTC. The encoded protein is CASSQGGRRGYTF.

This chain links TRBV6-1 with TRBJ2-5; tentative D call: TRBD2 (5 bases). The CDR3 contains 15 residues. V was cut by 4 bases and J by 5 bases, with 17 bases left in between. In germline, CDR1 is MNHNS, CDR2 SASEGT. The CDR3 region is CASSGNGLKRETQYF. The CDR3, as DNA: TGTGCCAGCAGTGGTAACGGACTCAAGAGGGAGACCCAGTACTTC.

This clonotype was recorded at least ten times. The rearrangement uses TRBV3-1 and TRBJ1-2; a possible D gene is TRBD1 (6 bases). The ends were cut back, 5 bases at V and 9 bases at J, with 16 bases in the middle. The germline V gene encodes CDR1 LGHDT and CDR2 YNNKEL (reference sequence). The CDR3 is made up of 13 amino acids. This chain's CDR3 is CASSTGIGTRYTF. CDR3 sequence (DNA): TGTGCCAGCAGCACAGGGATCGGGACTCGCTACACCTTC.

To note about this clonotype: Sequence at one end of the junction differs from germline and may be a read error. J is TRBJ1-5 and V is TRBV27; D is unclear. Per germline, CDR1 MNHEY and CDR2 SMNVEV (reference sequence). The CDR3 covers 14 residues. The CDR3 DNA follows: TGTGCCAGCAGTTTTATAGGGCCGAATCAGTCCCAGCATTTT. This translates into CASSFIGPNQSQHF.

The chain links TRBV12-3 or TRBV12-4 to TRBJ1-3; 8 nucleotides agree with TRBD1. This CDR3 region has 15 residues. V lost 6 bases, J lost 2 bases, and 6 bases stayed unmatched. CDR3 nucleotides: TGTGCCAGCAGCACACAGGGGGTGCCTGGAAACACCATATATTTT. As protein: CASSTQGVPGNTIYF.

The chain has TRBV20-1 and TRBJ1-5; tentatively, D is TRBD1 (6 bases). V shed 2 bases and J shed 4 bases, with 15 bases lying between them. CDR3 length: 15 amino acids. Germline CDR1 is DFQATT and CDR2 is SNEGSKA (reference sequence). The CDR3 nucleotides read TGCAGTGCTAGAAAGCGAGGGGGGGGGAATCAGCCCCAGCATTTT. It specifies CSARKRGGGNQPQHF.

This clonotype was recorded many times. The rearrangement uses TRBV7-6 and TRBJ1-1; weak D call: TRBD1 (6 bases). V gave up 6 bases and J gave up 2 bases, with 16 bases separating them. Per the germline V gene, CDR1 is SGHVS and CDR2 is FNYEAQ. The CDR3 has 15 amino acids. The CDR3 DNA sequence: TGTGCCAGCAGGCTACACACAGGGAAAAACACTGAAGCTTTCTTT. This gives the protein CASRLHTGKNTEAFF.

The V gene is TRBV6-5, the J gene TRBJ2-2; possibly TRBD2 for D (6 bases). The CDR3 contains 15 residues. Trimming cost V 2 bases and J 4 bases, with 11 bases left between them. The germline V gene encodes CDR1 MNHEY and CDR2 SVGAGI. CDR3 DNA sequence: TGTGCCAGCAGTTACGGTCAGGGAGGCACCGGGGAGCTGTTTTTT. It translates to CASSYGQGGTGELFF.

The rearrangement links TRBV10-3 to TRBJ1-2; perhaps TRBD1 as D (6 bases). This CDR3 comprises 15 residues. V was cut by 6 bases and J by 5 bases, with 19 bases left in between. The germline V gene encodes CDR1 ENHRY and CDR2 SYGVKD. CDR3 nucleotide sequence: TGTGCCATCAGCGACGGACAGCCCCCGCCTTATGGCTACACCTTC. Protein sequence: CAISDGQPPPYGYTF.

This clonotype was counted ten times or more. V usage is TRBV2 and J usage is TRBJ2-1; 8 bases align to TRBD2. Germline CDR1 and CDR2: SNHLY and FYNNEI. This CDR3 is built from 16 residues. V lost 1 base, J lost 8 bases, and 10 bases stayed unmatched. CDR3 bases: TGTGCCAGCAGTGAAGTTCCCCCGGGGGGGCGGGATGAGCAGTTCTTC. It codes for CASSEVPPGGRDEQFF.

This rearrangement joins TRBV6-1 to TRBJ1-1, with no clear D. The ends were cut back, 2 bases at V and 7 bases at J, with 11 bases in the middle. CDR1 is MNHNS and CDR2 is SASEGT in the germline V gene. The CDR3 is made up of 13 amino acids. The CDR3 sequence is CASSELEFGEAFF. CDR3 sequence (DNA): TGTGCCAGCAGTGAATTGGAATTTGGTGAAGCTTTCTTT.

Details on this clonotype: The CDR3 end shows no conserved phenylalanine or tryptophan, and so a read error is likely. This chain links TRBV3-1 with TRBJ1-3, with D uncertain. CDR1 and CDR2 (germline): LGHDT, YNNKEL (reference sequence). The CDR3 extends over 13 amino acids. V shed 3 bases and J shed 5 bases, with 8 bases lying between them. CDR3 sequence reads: CASSHNRRNTIYL. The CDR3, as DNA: TGTGCCAGCAGCCACAATCGGCGAAACACCATATATCTT.

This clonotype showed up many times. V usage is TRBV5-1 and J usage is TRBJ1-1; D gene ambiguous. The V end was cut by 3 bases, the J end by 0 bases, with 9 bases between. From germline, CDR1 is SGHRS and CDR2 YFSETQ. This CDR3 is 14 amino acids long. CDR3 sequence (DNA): TGCGCCAGCAGCTCCGACGCCTTGAACACTGAAGCTTTCTTT. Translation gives CASSSDALNTEAFF.

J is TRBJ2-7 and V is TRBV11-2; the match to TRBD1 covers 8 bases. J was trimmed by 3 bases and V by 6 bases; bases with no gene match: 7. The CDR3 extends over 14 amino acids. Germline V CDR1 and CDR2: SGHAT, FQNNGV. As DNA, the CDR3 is TGTGCCAGCAGTCCCAGGACAGGGCACTACGAGCAGTACTTC. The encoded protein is CASSPRTGHYEQYF.

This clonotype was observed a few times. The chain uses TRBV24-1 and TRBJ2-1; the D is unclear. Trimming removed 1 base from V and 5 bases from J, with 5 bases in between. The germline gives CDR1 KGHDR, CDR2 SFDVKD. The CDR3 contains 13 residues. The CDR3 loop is CATSDFQNNEQFF. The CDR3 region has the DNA TGTGCCACCAGTGATTTTCAGAACAATGAGCAGTTCTTC.

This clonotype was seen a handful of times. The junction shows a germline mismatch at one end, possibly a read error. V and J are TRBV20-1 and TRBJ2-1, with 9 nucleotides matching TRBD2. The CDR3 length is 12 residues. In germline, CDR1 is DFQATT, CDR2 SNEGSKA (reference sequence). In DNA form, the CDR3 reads TGCAGTGGGAGCGGGGGGCATTTCAAGCAGTCCTTC. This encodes CSGSGGHFKQSF.

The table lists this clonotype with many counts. The DNA of the CDR3 is TGTGCCAGCAGCTTAGGCCTGGACGATCCTGGCTACACCTTC. As protein: CASSLGLDDPGYTF. This chain uses TRBV7-8 with TRBJ1-2; D gene ambiguous. Germline CDR1 SGHVS, CDR2 FQNEAQ. V was clipped by 1 base and J by 7 bases, with 13 bases between them. The CDR3 is 14 amino acids.

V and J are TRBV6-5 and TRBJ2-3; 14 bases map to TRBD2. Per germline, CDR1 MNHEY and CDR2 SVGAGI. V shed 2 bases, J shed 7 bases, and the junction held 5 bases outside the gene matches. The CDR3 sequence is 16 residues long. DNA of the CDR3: TGTGCCAGCAGTTACGGGGGACTAGCGGGGGAAAATACGCAGTATTTT. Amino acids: CASSYGGLAGENTQYF.

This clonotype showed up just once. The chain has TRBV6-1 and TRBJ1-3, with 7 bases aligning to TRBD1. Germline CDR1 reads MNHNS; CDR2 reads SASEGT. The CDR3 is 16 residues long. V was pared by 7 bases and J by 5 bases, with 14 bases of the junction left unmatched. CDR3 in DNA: TGTGCCAGCACCAGGGACAGCATACCCGGAAGAAACACCATATATTTT. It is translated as CASTRDSIPGRNTIYF.